These 20 T cell receptor beta chains share one sample of origin, sequenced in a study of identical twins. Each CDR3 protein gets one entry after TCRdb re-called the 5' RACE reads with MiXCR. The table has some 320,000 distinct CDR3 sequences, 9% to 15% seen once. The same data also went into a second study, on yellow fever vaccine responses in identical twins.

Material: CD8+ T cells sorted from blood. These receptors originate from a woman aged 18-35 years in good health.

The rearrangement joins TRBV2 to TRBJ2-1; 7 bases are a match to TRBD2. This CDR3 has 15 amino acids. V was clipped by 8 bases and J by 8 bases; unmatched bases: 15. Germline CDR1 reads SNHLY; CDR2 reads FYNNEI. CDR3 in amino acids: CASGGAGAIGHEQFF. The CDR3 DNA reads as TGTGCCAGCGGGGGTGCGGGAGCGATCGGACATGAGCAGTTCTTC.

The genes are TRBV7-9 and TRBJ2-1; TRBD2 matches at 8 bases. Germline V CDR1 and CDR2: SEHNR, FQNEAQ (reference sequence). The CDR3 runs 14 residues. J lost 10 bases, V lost 5 bases, and 10 bases had no gene match. For the CDR3, the DNA is TGTGCCAGCAGCCCCCCATCGACTAGCGCAGAGCAGTTCTTC. This encodes CASSPPSTSAEQFF.

This rearrangement joins TRBV29-1 to TRBJ2-7; 7 bases are shared with TRBD2. Trimming at V came to 5 bases and at J to 7 bases, leaving 11 bases not matched to a gene. Per the germline V gene, CDR1 is SQVTM and CDR2 is ANQGSEA. The CDR3 totals 13 residues. DNA of the CDR3: TGCAGCGTTTACGCGGGAGAGGGCCGGGAGCAGTACTTC. Protein sequence: CSVYAGEGREQYF.

This clonotype has ten or more counts. The chain links TRBV15 to TRBJ2-1, with TRBD2 matching over 12 bases. The CDR3 contains 16 residues. V trimming: 3 bases; J trimming: 6 bases; junction bases outside the gene matches: 6. Germline loops: CDR1 LNHNV, CDR2 YYDKDF (reference sequence). CDR3 residues: CATSSSLGLAGNEQFF. CDR3 DNA sequence: TGTGCCACCAGCAGTTCCTTGGGACTAGCGGGCAATGAGCAGTTCTTC.

This clonotype showed up just a few times. This chain connects TRBV5-1 to TRBJ2-1, with 14 bases that match TRBD2. With 2 bases clipped from V and 2 bases from J, the junction kept 9 bases outside the gene matches. This CDR3 region has 19 residues. The germline CDR1 and CDR2 sequences are SGHRS and YFSETQ. CDR3 sequence (DNA): TGCGCCAGCAGCTTCCCCGGGACTAGCGGGAGTGGAACCTACAATGAGCAGTTCTTC. Its protein product is CASSFPGTSGSGTYNEQFF.

In this sample, this clonotype turned up a few times. This chain links TRBV5-6 with TRBJ2-2, with TRBD2 matching 9 bases. The germline V gene has CDR1 SGHDT and CDR2 YYEEEE. The junction had 11 bases not matched to a gene; V was cut back by 4 bases and J by 10 bases. CDR3 length: 15 residues. CDR3 loop: CASSPSGTSNVELFF. CDR3 DNA sequence: TGTGCCAGCAGCCCCTCCGGGACTAGCAATGTGGAGCTGTTTTTT.

This clonotype was seen only a few times. The J gene is TRBJ2-1, the V gene TRBV12-3 or TRBV12-4, with TRBD2 identical over 11 bases. The CDR3 contains 14 residues. The V and J ends lost 10 bases and 4 bases, in that order; junction bases with no gene match: 6. This CDR3 reads CAISGRAGYNEQFF. CDR3 sequence (DNA): TGTGCCATTAGCGGGAGGGCCGGTTACAATGAGCAGTTCTTC.

This clonotype was picked up a small number of times. J is TRBJ2-7 and V is TRBV12-3 or TRBV12-4; 10 positions agree with TRBD1. This CDR3 comprises 17 residues. V shed 2 bases and J 5 bases; nucleotides not matched to a gene: 12. CDR3 residues: CASSLWTGGLAPDEQYF. Here the CDR3 DNA reads TGTGCCAGCAGTTTATGGACAGGGGGGTTAGCGCCAGACGAGCAGTACTTC.

This clonotype occurred a few times. This sequence joins TRBV15 and TRBJ1-1, with D possibly matching TRBD1 (5 bases). V was trimmed by 1 base and J by 1 base, leaving 13 bases between them. CDR3 length equals 16 residues. CDR1 LNHNV and CDR2 YYDKDF come from the germline V gene (reference sequence). The CDR3 spells CATSRGTGDPNTEAFF. As DNA, the CDR3 is TGTGCCACCAGCAGAGGAACCGGGGACCCGAACACTGAAGCTTTCTTT.

The gene calls are TRBV15 and TRBJ2-1; 8 positions match TRBD2. V shed 0 bases and J 1 base; nucleotides not matched to a gene: 2. The CDR3 totals 16 residues. The germline gives CDR1 LNHNV, CDR2 YYDKDF (reference sequence). CDR3 bases: TGTGCCACCAGCAGAGAGGCGGGAGGATCCTACAATGAGCAGTTCTTC. It yields the protein CATSREAGGSYNEQFF.

The chain links TRBV7-6 to TRBJ2-3; D ambiguous. Between the trimmed V and J ends, which lost 1 base and 0 bases, there was a span of 17 bases. Germline V CDR1 and CDR2: SGHVS, FNYEAQ. The CDR3 is 18 residues long. The CDR3 nucleotides are TGTGCCAGCAGCTTAGTTCACCGCCAACGGTCTAGCACAGATACGCAGTATTTT. Translated, it gives CASSLVHRQRSSTDTQYF.

The genes are TRBV9 and TRBJ2-1; 7 bases line up with TRBD1. V was pared by 0 bases and J by 4 bases, with 4 bases of the junction left unmatched. Germline V gene lookup returns CDR1 SGDLS and CDR2 YYNGEE. CDR3 size: 15 residues. CDR3 loop: CASSVEGTAYNEQFF. Here the CDR3 DNA reads TGTGCCAGCAGCGTAGAGGGGACAGCATACAATGAGCAGTTCTTC.

The rearrangement links TRBV4-1 to TRBJ2-7; the match to TRBD2 covers 7 bases. The CDR3 runs 15 residues. Losses at the gene ends were 3 bases for V and 7 bases for J; bases not matched to a gene: 12. Germline V gene data show CDR1 as MGHRA and CDR2 as YSYEKL. The CDR3 DNA follows: TGCGCCAGCAGCCAGCCGGGACTACAGAATTGGGAGCAGTACTTC. As protein: CASSQPGLQNWEQYF.

The chain carries TRBV12-3 or TRBV12-4 and TRBJ1-6; TRBD1 matches 7 bases. There are 15 residues in the CDR3. Trimming took 5 bases from V and 6 from J; bases not matched to a gene: 7. The DNA of the CDR3 is TGTGCCAGCAGTCCTCCAGGGGGAAGTAATTCACCCCTCCACTTT. Its protein is CASSPPGGSNSPLHF.

This clonotype was seen only a few times. The chain employs TRBV7-9 and TRBJ2-7; the match to TRBD2 covers 11 bases. This CDR3 spans 17 amino acids. Looked up from germline, CDR1 is SEHNR and CDR2 is FQNEAQ (reference sequence). V trimming: 1 base; J trimming: 3 bases; junction bases outside the gene matches: 8. The CDR3 DNA is TGTGCCAGCAGCTTAGACATAGCGGGAGGGCCCAACTACGAGCAGTACTTC. It is translated as CASSLDIAGGPNYEQYF.

This clonotype was observed at least ten times. The rearrangement joins TRBV6-4 to TRBJ2-3, with D tentatively TRBD2 (5 bases). V lost 5 bases and J 0 bases, leaving 6 bases between the germline ends. CDR1 MRHNA and CDR2 SNTAGT come from the germline V gene. This CDR3 contains 13 residues. This chain's CDR3 is CASSRTSTDTQYF. CDR3 DNA sequence: TGTGCCAGCAGTAGGACTAGCACAGATACGCAGTATTTT.

The gene calls are TRBV12-3 or TRBV12-4 and TRBJ2-4; D is unresolved. V dropped 3 bases and J dropped 13 bases, with 13 bases sitting between them. This CDR3 region has 12 residues. Here the CDR3 reads CASSLGGFGQYF. The DNA for the CDR3 is TGTGCCAGCAGTTTGGGTGGCTTCGGCCAGTACTTC.

The CDR3 is CASSSSTMGPNRYNEQFF. CDR3 nucleotide sequence: TGTGCCAGCAGCTCCTCAACAATGGGACCAAACAGATACAATGAGCAGTTCTTC. The chain uses TRBV11-2 and TRBJ2-1; D tentatively fits TRBD1 or TRBD2 (5 bases each). Deletions cut 4 bases from V and 4 bases from J, with 23 bases between. CDR1 and CDR2 (germline): SGHAT, FQNNGV. The CDR3 covers 18 residues.

Ten or more counts support this clonotype. The chain recombines TRBV7-2 with TRBJ1-3; D gene uncertain. In germline, CDR1 is SGHTA, CDR2 FQGNSA. With 8 bases removed from V and 4 bases from J, the gap between germline ends came to 15 bases. There are 14 residues in the CDR3. CDR3 loop: CASLPSGSGNTIYF. The CDR3 bases are TGTGCCAGCCTCCCGTCCGGCTCGGGAAACACCATATATTTT.

A few counts support this clonotype. The rearrangement uses TRBV7-6 and TRBJ2-1; 10 nucleotides match TRBD1. The length of the CDR3 is 18 residues. The V and J ends lost 1 base and 0 bases, in that order; junction bases with no gene match: 6. Germline-derived CDR1 and CDR2 are SGHVS and FNYEAQ. The CDR3 DNA is TGTGCCAGCAGCTTAGGGACAGGGGGACCTAGCTCCTACAATGAGCAGTTCTTC. Its protein is CASSLGTGGPSSYNEQFF.